These 20 T cell receptor beta chains share one sample of origin, sequenced in a study of CD4 T cells in relation to SARS-CoV-2 and coronaviruses. Using immunoSEQ multiplex PCR, the repertoire was profiled, and TCRdb retains in-frame clones only, with some absent. The sample lists some 29,000 clones, 60% to 85% occurring once. These receptors lack a known antigen. The unexposed donors gave CD4+ T cells in about 2010-2019, prior to COVID-19. Isolation of CD4+ T cells took place after less than twelve days in culture. The sequenced sample was CD4+ T cells from PBMCs, cultured in vitro. These receptors all stem from a human donor in good health.

This rearrangement joins TRBV6-4 to TRBJ2-2, with TRBD2 matching over 11 bases. The V gene's germline CDR1 is MRHNA and CDR2 SNTAGT. The CDR3 contains 15 residues. Losses at the gene ends were 7 bases for V and 7 bases for J; bases not matched to a gene: 8. The CDR3 loop reads CASKRTSGSIGELFF. DNA for the CDR3: TGTGCCAGCAAAAGGACTAGCGGGTCTATCGGGGAGCTGTTTTTT.

For the CDR3, the DNA is TGTGCCAGCAGCTCGACCACGGGGTCCTACAATGAGCAGTTCTTC. Translated: CASSSTTGSYNEQFF. V gene TRBV7-3 combines with J gene TRBJ2-1; D perhaps matches TRBD2 (5 bases). Germline values: CDR1 SGHTA, CDR2 FQGTGA. Trimming cost V 4 bases and J 1 base, with 11 bases left between them. This CDR3 is 15 amino acids long. Supplemented by reference TRBV7-3 and TRBJ2-1, the full variable domain reads GAGVSQTPSNKVTEKGKYVELRCDPISGHTALYWYRQSLGQGPEFLIYFQGTGAADDSGLPNDRFFAVRPEGSVSTLKIQRTERGDSAVYLCASSSTTGSYNEQFFGPGTRLTVL.

In DNA, the CDR3 is TGTGCCAGCAGTGAAAGTGTCGGTGGTATGGGCTACACCTTC. Translated, it gives CASSESVGGMGYTF. This chain uses TRBV2 with TRBJ1-2; the D is unclear. Germline V gene sequence: CDR1 SNHLY, CDR2 FYNNEI. Trimming left V 2 bases short and J 8 bases short, with 15 bases between. The CDR3 loop spans 14 amino acids.

A single count supports this clone. In DNA, the CDR3 is TGCGCCAGCAGCCAAGATCCAGGACGATTAGAGCCCCAGCATTTT. This gives the protein CASSQDPGRLEPQHF. The chain recombines TRBV4-1 with TRBJ1-5, with D unclear. CDR3 length: 15 amino acids. Per germline, CDR1 MGHRA and CDR2 YSYEKL. Trimming removed 0 bases from V and 8 bases from J, with 14 bases in between.

The chain carries TRBV2 and TRBJ1-2; no clear D gene. V lost 1 base, J lost 8 bases, and 8 bases lay in between. The CDR3 is made up of 12 amino acids. Germline values: CDR1 SNHLY, CDR2 FYNNEI. CDR3 sequence reads: CASSEGPGGYTF. The DNA of the CDR3 is TGTGCCAGCAGTGAAGGACCCGGGGGCTACACCTTC.

The rearrangement uses TRBV6-2 or TRBV6-3 and TRBJ2-1; D uncertain. The CDR3 has 12 residues. V was pared by 5 bases and J by 7 bases, with 9 bases between. Germline values: CDR1 MNHEY, CDR2 SVGEGT. The CDR3 DNA is TGTGCCAGCAGTGCCGAGGTGAATGAGCAGTTCTTC. This encodes CASSAEVNEQFF.

The chain recombines TRBV5-1 with TRBJ1-1; D is perhaps TRBD1 (6 bases). Germline assignment: CDR1 SGHRS and CDR2 YFSETQ. V was clipped by 4 bases and J by 4 bases, with 11 bases between them. The CDR3 has 13 residues. The CDR3 loop is CASSPDSPTEAFF. The CDR3 DNA is TGCGCCAGCAGCCCGGACAGCCCCACTGAAGCTTTCTTT. The entire variable domain, with the rest obtained from reference TRBV5-1 and TRBJ1-1, is as follows: KAGVTQTPRYLIKTRGQQVTLSCSPISGHRSVSWYQQTPGQGLQFLFEYFSETQRNKGNFPGRFSGRQFSNSRSEMNVSTLELGDSALYLCASSPDSPTEAFFGQGTRLTVV.

In DNA, the CDR3 is TGTGCCTGGAGTGTACGTAGGACAGGGATCGGCACAGATACGCAGTATTTT. Its translation is CAWSVRRTGIGTDTQYF. This sequence joins TRBV30 and TRBJ2-3; 8 positions match TRBD1. Germline CDR1 reads GTSNPN; CDR2 reads SVGIG (reference sequence). This CDR3 is built from 17 residues. V shed 0 bases, J shed 1 base, and the junction held 9 bases outside the gene matches.

This chain joins TRBV6-5 and TRBJ2-1, with D unresolved. Trimming pared 6 bases from V and 0 bases from J, leaving 9 bases between. The CDR3 totals 14 residues. Germline V gene sequence: CDR1 MNHEY, CDR2 SVGAGI. As DNA, the CDR3 is TGTGCCAGCAGCATAAGGGACTCCTACAATGAGCAGTTCTTC. Its translation: CASSIRDSYNEQFF.

This clone was seen only a few times. The J gene is TRBJ2-1, the V gene TRBV29-1; 9 bases map to TRBD2. CDR3 length: 14 amino acids. Germline V CDR1 and CDR2: SQVTM, ANQGSEA. Germline trimming cut 7 bases from V and 9 bases from J; bases unmatched to any gene: 13. Written as DNA, the CDR3 is TGCAGCGGCTCCGGCGGGGGGGAGGCTGGTGAGCAGTTCTTC. The encoded protein is CSGSGGGEAGEQFF.

V usage is TRBV10-3 and J usage is TRBJ1-1; D possibly corresponds to TRBD1 (5 bases). This CDR3 has 14 residues. In germline, CDR1 is ENHRY, CDR2 SYGVKD. V was clipped by 3 bases and J by 1 base, with 9 bases between them. DNA for the CDR3: TGTGCCATCAGTGATTACAGGAGGAACACTGAAGCTTTCTTT. Translation: CAISDYRRNTEAFF.

V usage is TRBV6-1 and J usage is TRBJ2-1; D remains ambiguous. Germline CDR1 and CDR2: MNHNS and SASEGT. Trimming pared 2 bases from V and 4 bases from J, leaving 21 bases between. This CDR3 is built from 18 residues. The CDR3 spells CASSELGLGISRYNEQFF. The CDR3 DNA is TGTGCCAGCAGTGAATTAGGGCTTGGGATAAGCCGATACAATGAGCAGTTCTTC.

The chain joins TRBV2 to TRBJ1-2, with 8 nucleotides matching TRBD1. The CDR3 has 14 residues. The germline V gene has CDR1 SNHLY and CDR2 FYNNEI. Trimming removed 4 bases from V and 8 bases from J; junction bases left unmatched: 9. Here the CDR3 reads CASSALAGTGGYTF. The CDR3 bases are TGTGCCAGCAGTGCTCTTGCGGGGACAGGCGGCTACACCTTC.

The J gene is TRBJ2-4, the V gene TRBV3-1 (or the pseudogene TRBV3-2); D remains ambiguous. Germline V lookup: CDR1 LGHDT, CDR2 YNNKEL (reference sequence). The CDR3 has 18 amino acids. Trimming stripped 0 bases from V and 2 bases from J, with 17 bases between. CDR3: CASSQESPVRVTKNIQYF. The CDR3 DNA sequence: TGTGCCAGCAGCCAAGAGTCGCCGGTGCGAGTGACCAAAAACATTCAGTACTTC.

The chain recombines TRBV11-2 with TRBJ1-2, with D maybe TRBD1 (5 bases). V lost 1 base and J lost 4, with 7 bases in between. This CDR3 has 13 amino acids. Germline V gene data show CDR1 as SGHAT and CDR2 as FQNNGV. CDR3: CASSLVTVYGYTF. In DNA form, the CDR3 reads TGTGCCAGCAGCTTAGTGACAGTCTATGGCTACACCTTC.

This chain connects TRBV2 to TRBJ2-5; no definite D call. The CDR3 totals 11 residues. Per the germline V gene, CDR1 is SNHLY and CDR2 is FYNNEI. With 6 bases removed from V and 5 bases from J, the gap between germline ends came to 7 bases. The CDR3 DNA follows: TGTGCCAGCAGCGGTGAGGAGACCCAGTACTTC. Encoded protein: CASSGEETQYF.

The chain links TRBV5-4 to TRBJ2-7; TRBD2 aligns across 7 bases. This CDR3 spans 14 amino acids. With V trimmed by 4 bases and J by 3 bases, 7 bases remained unmatched. Germline CDR1 is SGHNT and CDR2 is YYREEE (reference sequence). The CDR3 region is CASSLKGGGYEQYF. CDR3 DNA sequence: TGTGCCAGCAGCCTGAAAGGCGGGGGCTACGAGCAGTACTTC.

CDR3 nucleotides: TGTGCCAGCAGCCCCTCGGAGGGCTACACCTTC. It yields the protein CASSPSEGYTF. The chain is built from TRBV7-9 and TRBJ1-2; D gene uncertain. The CDR3 runs to 11 residues. CDR1 SEHNR and CDR2 FQNEAQ come from the germline V gene (reference sequence). The V gene lost 5 bases and the J gene lost 8 bases, with 9 bases spanning the gap.

CDR3 sequence reads: CASRLGEGAYNEQFF. In nucleotides, the CDR3 is TGTGCCAGCAGGTTGGGTGAAGGCGCCTACAATGAGCAGTTCTTC. This chain joins TRBV6-5 and TRBJ2-1; D not resolved. Trimming cost V 6 bases and J 2 bases, with 14 bases left between them. CDR1 and CDR2 (germline): MNHEY, SVGAGI. The CDR3 loop spans 15 amino acids.

The rearrangement joins TRBV30 to TRBJ1-2; D unresolved. The CDR3 sequence is 13 residues long. CDR1 is GTSNPN, CDR2 SVGIG, per germline (reference sequence). With 3 bases removed from V and 7 bases from J, the gap between germline ends came to 15 bases. The CDR3 loop is CAWSDIATAGYTF. Here the CDR3 DNA reads TGTGCCTGGAGCGACATCGCCACTGCTGGCTACACCTTC.